These 22 T cell receptor beta chains were all obtained from the same sample, sequenced in a study of T cells in Graves' hyperthyroidism and ophthalmopathy. The source material, RNA transcripts, was used to amplify TCR beta CDR3 regions. RT-PCR in the first round (using the HTBI primer set) targeted the TCR CDR3. MiXCR was run by TCRdb on the multiplex PCR reads, yielding one entry per CDR3 protein. The sample carries approximately 620,000 distinct CDR3 sequences, over 11% recorded once. The specimen sequenced was blood. All receptors come from a woman aged 30 to 39 with Graves' hyperthyroidism that later progressed to Graves' ophthalmopathy.

There are many counts of this clonotype. This rearrangement joins TRBV12-3 or TRBV12-4 to TRBJ1-1, with D hard to call. The CDR3 runs 14 residues. Trimming removed 9 bases at V and 1 base at J, with 15 bases between. The DNA of the CDR3 is TGTGCCAGTGAAGGGAGACTGGGGAACACTGAAGCTTTCTTT. This codes for CASEGRLGNTEAFF.

This clonotype was recorded many times. This chain connects TRBV6-1 to TRBJ1-2, with TRBD1 identical over 7 bases. Trimming took 5 bases from V and 3 from J; bases not matched to a gene: 9. Germline CDR1 is MNHNS and CDR2 is SASEGT. CDR3 size: 15 residues. CDR3 loop: CASSQNRGNDYGYTF. The CDR3 DNA follows: TGTGCCAGCAGTCAAAACAGGGGAAACGACTATGGCTACACCTTC.

This clonotype was counted at least ten times. The rearrangement joins TRBV7-3 to TRBJ2-3, with 8 positions matching TRBD2. CDR3 length: 15 residues. The V gene's germline CDR1 is SGHTA and CDR2 FQGTGA. The J segment lost 4 bases and the V segment lost 8 bases, leaving 11 bases of the junction unmatched. CDR3 amino acids: CASRESGSGADTQYF. CDR3 DNA: TGTGCCAGCCGAGAGAGCGGGAGTGGTGCAGATACGCAGTATTTT.

This clonotype has a single count. This CDR3 fails to terminate in the conserved phenylalanine or tryptophan, so it likely reflects a read error. The rearrangement uses TRBV5-1 and TRBJ2-7; 9 bases are a match to TRBD2. J was trimmed by 5 bases and V by 4 bases; bases with no gene match: 7. The CDR3 spans 14 residues. Germline V gene sequence: CDR1 SGHRS, CDR2 YFSETQ. The CDR3: CASSGTGTSHEQYL. In DNA, the CDR3 is TGCGCCAGCAGCGGAACCGGGACTAGCCACGAGCAGTACCTC.

This clonotype has at least ten counts. The chain combines TRBV12-3 or TRBV12-4 with TRBJ1-1; D not certain. The CDR3 sequence is 13 residues long. Trimming stripped 8 bases from V and 1 base from J, with 11 bases between. The chain's CDR3 is CASVTQQNTEAFF. The CDR3 DNA reads TGTGCCAGCGTAACTCAGCAGAACACTGAAGCTTTCTTT.

This clonotype was observed a few times. This chain joins TRBV20-1 and TRBJ1-4; no firm D call. The V and J ends lost 1 base and 8 bases respectively, with 11 bases between them. Germline lookup yields CDR1 DFQATT and CDR2 SNEGSKA (reference sequence). CDR3 length: 13 residues. The CDR3 here is CSARGASREKLFF. The CDR3 bases are TGCAGTGCTAGAGGGGCCTCTAGAGAAAAACTGTTTTTT.

This clonotype was observed many times. The chain joins TRBV30 to TRBJ1-1, with 7 bases aligning to TRBD1. The junction had 3 bases not matched to a gene; V was cut back by 1 base and J by 1 base. The CDR3 spans 14 residues. Germline V CDR1 and CDR2: GTSNPN, SVGIG (reference sequence). Here the CDR3 DNA reads TGTGCCTGGAGTGCAAGACAGGGGAACACTGAAGCTTTCTTT. Protein: CAWSARQGNTEAFF.

Comment on this clonotype: The junction and the germline gene differ at one end; a read error may be behind it. The chain combines TRBV7-3 with TRBJ2-5; 8 positions match TRBD2. This CDR3 spans 18 amino acids. The germline gives CDR1 SGHTA, CDR2 FQGTGA. DNA for the CDR3: TGTGCCGGCAGCTTAAAAAGACTAGCGCATACCCCCGGGGAGACCCAGTACTTC. This translates into CAGSLKRLAHTPGETQYF. Using reference TRBV7-3 and TRBJ2-5 for the parts outside the CDR3, the full variable domain is GAGVSQTPSNKVTEKGKYVELRCDPISGHTALYWYRQSLGQGPEFLIYFQGTGAADDSGLPNDRFFAVRPEGSVSTLKIQRTERGDSAVYLCAGSLKRLAHTPGETQYFGPGTRLLVL.

This clonotype was seen many times. The chain has TRBV24-1 and TRBJ2-1; 9 nucleotides match TRBD2. The CDR3 loop spans 16 amino acids. After removal of 4 bases from V and 4 bases from J, the junction contained 7 bases not matched to a gene. Per the germline V gene, CDR1 is KGHDR and CDR2 is SFDVKD. The CDR3: CATSETTSGRYNEQFF. The DNA for the CDR3 is TGTGCCACCAGTGAGACCACTAGCGGGCGTTACAATGAGCAGTTCTTC.

This clonotype was counted ten times or more. The chain combines TRBV24-1 with TRBJ2-1, with 8 bases identical to TRBD2. J was trimmed by 15 bases and V by 4 bases; bases with no gene match: 19. The CDR3 is 16 residues long. Germline V gene data show CDR1 as KGHDR and CDR2 as SFDVKD. The CDR3 coding sequence is TGTGCCACCAGTGACCGGGGGGCTAGCGGGTTGGATCCGCCGTTCTTC. Its translation: CATSDRGASGLDPPFF.

This clonotype showed up just a few times. The chain links TRBV5-1 to TRBJ2-7, with TRBD1 matching over 10 bases. Per germline, CDR1 SGHRS and CDR2 YFSETQ. The CDR3 is 15 amino acids. J was trimmed by 5 bases and V by 0 bases; bases with no gene match: 5. CDR3 DNA: TGCGCCAGCAGCTTGGAGGGACAGGGGATTAACGAGCAGTACTTC. Residues: CASSLEGQGINEQYF.

This clonotype was recorded at least ten times. CDR3 coding DNA: TGTGCCAGCACCCCTCCGGTAGGGAACCTCTACGAGCAGTACTTC. Protein: CASTPPVGNLYEQYF. The V and J genes are TRBV5-5 and TRBJ2-7; D gene uncertain. The germline gives CDR1 SGHKS, CDR2 YYEKEE (reference sequence). V lost 6 bases, J lost 3 bases, and 19 bases lay in between. CDR3 length: 15 residues. The full variable domain, with the rest looked up from reference TRBV5-5 and TRBJ2-7, is DAGVTQSPTHLIKTRGQQVTLRCSPISGHKSVSWYQQVLGQGPQFIFQYYEKEERGRGNFPDRFSARQFPNYSSELNVNALLLGDSALYLCASTPPVGNLYEQYFGPGTRLTVT.

This chain connects TRBV28 to TRBJ1-2; D remains unclear. This CDR3 comprises 14 residues. Between the trimmed V and J ends, which lost 3 bases and 4 bases, there was a span of 12 bases. Germline V lookup: CDR1 MDHEN, CDR2 SYDVKM. CDR3 residues: CASSLTEPGYGYTF. For the CDR3, the DNA is TGTGCCAGCAGTTTGACGGAACCTGGCTATGGCTACACCTTC.

This clonotype came up many times. The chain carries TRBV19 and TRBJ1-1; D gene unclear. The CDR3 extends over 14 amino acids. From germline, CDR1 is LNHDA and CDR2 SQIVND (reference sequence). The V end lost 3 bases, the J end lost 0 bases, and 8 bases lay between the germline ends. CDR3 in amino acids: CASSISRMNTEAFF. CDR3 sequence (DNA): TGTGCCAGTAGTATCAGCCGCATGAACACTGAAGCTTTCTTT.

The genes are TRBV6-5 and TRBJ2-5, with 12 bases fitting TRBD1. After removal of 2 bases from V and 4 bases from J, the junction contained 8 bases not matched to a gene. This CDR3 comprises 17 residues. Germline CDR1 MNHEY, CDR2 SVGAGI. The CDR3 loop reads CASSYGGTGGAGETQYF. CDR3 sequence (DNA): TGTGCCAGCAGTTACGGGGGGACAGGGGGCGCGGGAGAGACCCAGTACTTC.

This clonotype occurred a few times. The V gene is TRBV6-9, the J gene TRBJ1-3, with TRBD1 matching over 8 bases. With 3 bases clipped from V and 2 bases from J, the junction kept 9 bases outside the gene matches. CDR1 MNHGY and CDR2 SVAAGI come from the germline V gene. The CDR3 spans 17 residues. The CDR3 nucleotides are TGTGCCAGCAGTTACCTTGGACAGGGAGAGACTGGAAACACCATATATTTT. Encoded protein: CASSYLGQGETGNTIYF.

At least ten counts were recorded for this clonotype. The chain combines TRBV19 with TRBJ2-5, with a possible D match to TRBD1 (5 bases). Trimming shortened V by 3 bases and J by 2 bases, and 10 bases separated the two germline ends. The CDR3 sequence is 14 residues long. Germline assignment: CDR1 LNHDA and CDR2 SQIVND (reference sequence). CDR3 bases: TGTGCCAGTAGTATGAATAGGGGTCAAGAGACCCAGTACTTC. Translated, it gives CASSMNRGQETQYF.

The chain has TRBV5-5 and TRBJ2-5; the D is unclear. Germline CDR1 is SGHKS and CDR2 is YYEKEE (reference sequence). V gave up 4 bases and J gave up 1 base, with 11 bases separating them. This CDR3 has 14 residues. CDR3 sequence: CASSHPGLQETQYF. As DNA, the CDR3 is TGTGCCAGCAGCCACCCGGGCCTCCAAGAGACCCAGTACTTC.

This clonotype has at least ten counts. The rearrangement joins TRBV3-1 to TRBJ1-1; D is ambiguous. The CDR3 extends over 15 amino acids. The ends were cut back, 1 base at V and 3 bases at J, with 12 bases in the middle. Germline assignment: CDR1 LGHDT and CDR2 YNNKEL (reference sequence). The CDR3: CASSQVDLGYTEAFF. In DNA, the CDR3 is TGTGCCAGCAGCCAAGTGGACCTAGGGTACACTGAAGCTTTCTTT.

This clonotype was seen at least ten times. This chain connects TRBV7-9 to TRBJ2-7; 7 nucleotides align to TRBD2. Germline V gene data show CDR1 as SEHNR and CDR2 as FQNEAQ (reference sequence). The CDR3 consists of 16 residues. V lost 0 bases, J lost 4 bases, and 9 bases stayed unmatched. CDR3 region: CASSLAPGGSHYEQYF. The CDR3 DNA reads as TGTGCCAGCAGCTTAGCCCCGGGAGGCTCCCATTACGAGCAGTACTTC.

Many counts were recorded for this clonotype. V and J are TRBV11-3 and TRBJ2-3, with 9 nucleotides matching TRBD2. The CDR3 contains 19 residues. The ends lost 5 bases at V and 4 bases at J; junction bases unmatched: 19. Germline CDR1 and CDR2: SGHNT and YENEEA. The CDR3 protein is CASSPGTPLSGRGADTQYF. CDR3 DNA: TGTGCCAGCAGCCCAGGAACCCCCCTTAGCGGGAGAGGAGCAGATACGCAGTATTTT.

This rearrangement joins TRBV13 to TRBJ2-7, with 7 bases aligning to TRBD1. This CDR3 spans 14 amino acids. Per germline, CDR1 PRHDT and CDR2 FYEKMQ (reference sequence). V lost 5 bases and J lost 6; bases outside the gene matches: 10. The chain's CDR3 is CASSPSDRAREQYF. The CDR3 region has the DNA TGTGCCAGCAGCCCGTCCGACAGGGCTCGCGAGCAGTACTTC.